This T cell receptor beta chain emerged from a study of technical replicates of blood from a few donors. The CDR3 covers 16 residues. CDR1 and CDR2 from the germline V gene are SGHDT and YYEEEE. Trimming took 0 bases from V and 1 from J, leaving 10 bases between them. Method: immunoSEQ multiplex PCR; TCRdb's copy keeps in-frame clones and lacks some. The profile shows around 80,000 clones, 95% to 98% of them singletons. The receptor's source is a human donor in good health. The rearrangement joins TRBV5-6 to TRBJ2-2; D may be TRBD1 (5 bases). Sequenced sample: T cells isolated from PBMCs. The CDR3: CASSLGARGNTGELFF. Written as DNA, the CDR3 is TGTGCCAGCAGCTTGGGAGCAAGGGGGAACACCGGGGAGCTGTTTTTT.